Listed below are T cell receptor beta chains from one sample, sequenced in a study of T-cell reconstitution after alpha-beta-depleted transplantation in children. Via MiXCR, TCRdb re-called the PCR reads, giving one row per CDR3 protein. This table holds approximately 200,000 distinct CDR3 sequences, just over 14% found once. Material: PBMCs from the stem cell graft donor, obtained from the stem cell graft. These receptors were obtained from a human donor who donated a stem cell graft to a child with acute lymphoblastic leukemia. Both conserved end residues are part of each CDR3. Fields, in order: D gene, J gene, V gene, clone size, CDR3 protein, CDR3 DNA. D genes are given only for firm matches. Clone size is given for some rows only: seen once, a few or many times, or a class if the clone is expanded.

>TRBD1|TRBJ1-3|TRBV5-1|few
CASSLDRGSGNTIYF
TGCGCCAGCAGCCTGGACAGGGGCTCTGGAAACACCATATATTTT
>TRBD2|TRBJ2-1|TRBV10-3|many
CAISGSGGSSYNEQFF
TGTGCCATCAGTGGAAGCGGGGGTAGCTCCTACAATGAGCAGTTCTTC
>TRBD1|TRBJ2-7|TRBV27|few
CASSSRDRVGEQYF
TGTGCCAGCAGTAGCCGGGACAGGGTGGGCGAGCAGTACTTC
>.|TRBJ1-5|TRBV10-3|many
CAISGDSNQPQHF
TGTGCCATCAGTGGCGATAGCAATCAGCCCCAGCATTTT
>TRBD2|TRBJ2-5|TRBV7-8|many
CASSLPWTSGRGETQYF
TGTGCCAGCAGCCTTCCTTGGACTAGCGGGAGGGGAGAGACCCAGTACTTC
>.|TRBJ2-1|TRBV5-1|few
CASSLEGHLSAYNEQFF
TGCGCCAGCAGCTTGGAGGGACACCTTAGCGCCTACAATGAGCAGTTCTTC
>TRBD1|TRBJ2-2|TRBV20-1|.
CSAGQGASRNTGELFF
TGCAGTGCTGGACAGGGGGCGAGTAGGAACACCGGGGAGCTGTTTTTT
>TRBD2|TRBJ2-3|TRBV29-1|many
CSGTSGADTQYF
TGCAGCGGGACTAGCGGGGCAGATACGCAGTATTTT
>.|TRBJ1-1|TRBV14|few
CASSQDMGIEAFF
TGTGCCAGCAGCCAAGATATGGGGATAGAAGCTTTCTTT
>.|TRBJ1-1|TRBV20-1|.
CSARGDAAGTEAFF
TGCAGTGCTAGGGGGGACGCGGCGGGCACTGAAGCTTTCTTT
>TRBD1|TRBJ2-5|TRBV29-1|.
CSVDTGAETQYF
TGCAGCGTCGATACAGGGGCCGAGACCCAGTACTTC
>.|TRBJ2-1|TRBV18|many
CASSPGQNNEQFF
TGTGCCAGCTCACCCGGACAAAACAATGAGCAGTTCTTC
>TRBD2|TRBJ2-7|TRBV11-2|.
CASSRGLAGTYEQYF
TGTGCCAGCAGCCGGGGACTAGCGGGAACCTACGAGCAGTACTTC
>TRBD1|TRBJ2-2|TRBV5-1|many
CASIEGTGPTGELFF
TGCGCCAGCATCGAAGGGACAGGGCCCACCGGGGAGCTGTTTTTT
>TRBD2|TRBJ2-5|TRBV19|.
CASRNQHWGGETQYF
TGTGCCAGTAGGAATCAACATTGGGGGGGTGAGACCCAGTACTTC
>.|TRBJ1-2|TRBV28|many
CASSPLDTGYTF
TGTGCCAGCAGTCCTTTAGACACAGGCTACACCTTC
>.|TRBJ1-5|TRBV20-1|many
CSASYGSNQPQHF
TGCAGTGCTAGCTATGGGAGCAATCAGCCCCAGCATTTT
>TRBD2|TRBJ2-3|TRBV5-1|many
CASSLETSGGGDTQYF
TGCGCCAGCAGCTTGGAGACTAGCGGAGGGGGAGATACGCAGTATTTT
>.|TRBJ1-2|TRBV5-5|many
CASSPGRAYGYTF
TGTGCCAGCAGCCCGGGAAGGGCCTATGGCTACACCTTC
>TRBD2|TRBJ2-1|TRBV28|.
CASSLPGGNYNEQFF
TGTGCCAGCAGTTTACCGGGAGGAAACTACAATGAGCAGTTCTTC
>TRBD1|TRBJ2-5|TRBV7-9|.
CAGDSDRGSGETQYF
TGTGCCGGGGATTCGGACAGGGGAAGTGGAGAGACCCAGTACTTC
>TRBD1|TRBJ2-5|TRBV20-1|many
CSARDPRGQETQYF
TGCAGTGCTAGAGATCCCAGGGGGCAAGAGACCCAGTACTTC
>TRBD1|TRBJ2-5|TRBV5-1|many
CASMQGAMDETQYF
TGCGCCAGCATGCAGGGGGCAATGGACGAGACCCAGTACTTC
>.|TRBJ2-1|TRBV5-1|many
CASSLMSLGTNEQFF
TGCGCCAGCAGCTTGATGAGCCTGGGAACCAATGAGCAGTTCTTC
>TRBD1|TRBJ1-2|TRBV5-1|many
CASSLELGQLRSYTF
TGCGCCAGCAGCTTGGAGTTGGGACAGTTAAGAAGCTACACCTTC
>.|TRBJ2-3|TRBV7-9|many
CASSISGSTDTQYF
TGTGCCAGCAGCATATCAGGGAGCACAGATACGCAGTATTTT
>.|TRBJ2-3|TRBV12-3/TRBV12-4|many
CARGCHGTDTQYF
TGTGCCAGAGGCTGCCATGGCACAGATACGCAGTATTTT
>.|TRBJ1-2|TRBV5-1|many
CASSSGQNIYGYTF
TGCGCCAGCAGTTCCGGACAGAATATCTATGGCTACACCTTC
>.|TRBJ2-5|TRBV15|many
CATSRDPGRQETQYF
TGTGCCACCAGCAGAGACCCAGGGCGGCAAGAGACCCAGTACTTC
>TRBD1|TRBJ2-6|TRBV19|few
CASSMGQNWANVLTF
TGTGCCAGTAGTATGGGACAGAATTGGGCCAACGTCCTGACTTTC
>.|TRBJ1-3|TRBV12-3/TRBV12-4|few
CASSFQGPGNTIYF
TGTGCCAGCAGTTTCCAGGGACCTGGAAACACCATATATTTT
>TRBD2|TRBJ2-1|TRBV7-6|.
CASSLASWSGSRYNEQFF
TGTGCCAGCAGCCTCGCCAGTTGGAGCGGGAGTCGCTACAATGAGCAGTTCTTC
>TRBD1|TRBJ1-4|TRBV6-6|.
CASTRQGEKLFF
TGTGCCAGCACGCGACAGGGCGAAAAACTGTTTTTT
>.|TRBJ1-1|TRBV7-9|many
CASSPGTEAFF
TGTGCCAGCAGCCCTGGCACTGAAGCTTTCTTT
>TRBD1|TRBJ2-5|TRBV9|many
CASSSPPGTGRWETQYF
TGTGCCAGCAGCTCTCCCCCGGGGACAGGGAGGTGGGAGACCCAGTACTTC
>.|TRBJ2-4|TRBV4-2|.
CASSQADRSYF
TGTGCCAGCAGCCAAGCAGACAGGTCCTACTTC
>TRBD1|TRBJ1-5|TRBV20-1|many
CSARRTGSNQPQHF
TGCAGTGCTAGACGGACAGGGTCCAATCAGCCCCAGCATTTT
>TRBD1|TRBJ2-3|TRBV10-3|many
CAIGGGDTDTQYF
TGTGCCATAGGGGGCGGAGACACAGATACGCAGTATTTT
>.|TRBJ2-2|TRBV5-1|many
CASSLSLAGELFF
TGCGCCAGCAGCTTGTCTTTGGCCGGGGAGCTGTTTTTT
>.|TRBJ1-6|TRBV29-1|few
CSVSAEADSSSYNSPLHF
TGCAGCGTTTCTGCGGAGGCCGATTCTAGCTCCTATAATTCACCCCTCCACTTT
>.|TRBJ2-7|TRBV27|.
CASSLGVETSSYEQYF
TGTGCCAGCAGTCTAGGTGTGGAGACAAGCTCCTACGAGCAGTACTTC
>TRBD1|TRBJ1-2|TRBV5-1|many
CASSLGQGHGGYTF
TGCGCCAGCAGCTTGGGACAGGGGCATGGTGGCTACACCTTC
>TRBD1|TRBJ2-2|TRBV5-6|few
CANSLVQGDTGELFF
TGTGCCAACAGCTTGGTACAGGGGGATACCGGGGAGCTGTTTTTT